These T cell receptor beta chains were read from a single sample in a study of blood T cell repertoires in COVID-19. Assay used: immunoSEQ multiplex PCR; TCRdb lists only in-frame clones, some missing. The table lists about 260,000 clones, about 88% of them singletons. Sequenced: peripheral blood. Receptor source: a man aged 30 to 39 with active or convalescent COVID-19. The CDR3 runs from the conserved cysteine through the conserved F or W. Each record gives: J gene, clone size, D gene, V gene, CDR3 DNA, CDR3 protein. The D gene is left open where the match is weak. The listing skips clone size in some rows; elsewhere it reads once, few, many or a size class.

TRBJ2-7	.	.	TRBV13	TGTGCCAGCAGCTTAGGTACCACAGCCGACTACGAGCAGTACTTC	CASSLGTTADYEQYF
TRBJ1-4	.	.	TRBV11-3	TGTGCCAGCAGCCGTACAGGGCCGACGGTTAAACTGTTTTTT	CASSRTGPTVKLFF
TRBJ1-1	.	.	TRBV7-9	TGTGCCAGCAGCTTAGCGCTTTCGGAGACTGAAGCTTTCTTT	CASSLALSETEAFF
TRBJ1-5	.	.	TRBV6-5	TGTGCCAGCAGTTCTCTCGGTCGGAATCAGCCCCAGCATTTT	CASSSLGRNQPQHF
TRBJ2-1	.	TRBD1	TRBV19	TGTGCCAGTAGCCGGGACAGCTACAATGAGCAGTTCTTC	CASSRDSYNEQFF
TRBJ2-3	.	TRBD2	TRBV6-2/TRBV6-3	TGTGCCAGCAGTGGGGGACTAGCGGCGACCGGCGATACGCAGTATTTT	CASSGGLAATGDTQYF
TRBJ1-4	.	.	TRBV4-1	TGCGCCAGCAGCCAAGAGGCCGGGAGAACTAATGAAAAACTGTTTTTT	CASSQEAGRTNEKLFF
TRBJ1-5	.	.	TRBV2	TGTGCCAGCACTATCTTCCCAGGGTTAGATCAGCCCCAGCATTTT	CASTIFPGLDQPQHF
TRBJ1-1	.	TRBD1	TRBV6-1	TGTGCCAGCAGTGAGACAGGGGATTGGGACACTGAAGCTTTCTTT	CASSETGDWDTEAFF
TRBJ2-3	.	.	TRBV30	TGTGCCTGGAGTGGCAGGGGTTCCCAAACGCAGTATTTT	CAWSGRGSQTQYF
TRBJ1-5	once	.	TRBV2	TGTGCCAGCAGCCTTGGGGGAGGGGGCAATCAGCCCCAGCATTTT	CASSLGGGGNQPQHF
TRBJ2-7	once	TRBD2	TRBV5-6	TGTGCCAGCAGCTTCGGGGGGGTTGCCTACGAGCAGTACTTC	CASSFGGVAYEQYF
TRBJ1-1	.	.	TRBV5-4	TGTGCCAGCAGCTTGGGAGGTATGAACACTGAAGCTTTCTTT	CASSLGGMNTEAFF
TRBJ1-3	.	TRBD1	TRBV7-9	TGTGCCAGCAGCCGACAGGGCTCTGGAAACACCATATATTTT	CASSRQGSGNTIYF
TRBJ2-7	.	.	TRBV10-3	TGTGCCATCAGTGAGTCGACAGGGCGGGGGGTGCAGTACTTC	CAISESTGRGVQYF
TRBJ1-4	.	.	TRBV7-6	TGTGCCAGCAGCTTAGCTGTGACAGGTCTTGGTGAAAAACTGTTTTTT	CASSLAVTGLGEKLFF
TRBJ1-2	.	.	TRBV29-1	TGCAGCGCCCGGACAGAGGCTAACTATGGCTACACCTTC	CSARTEANYGYTF
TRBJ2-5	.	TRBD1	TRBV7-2	TGTGCCAGCAGCTTAGCCAGGGGGCGGGAGACCCAGTACTTC	CASSLARGRETQYF
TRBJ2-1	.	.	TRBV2	TGTGCCAGCATCTTCTCCGGGAATGAGCAGTTCTTC	CASIFSGNEQFF
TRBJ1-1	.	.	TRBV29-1	TGCAGCGTTGAACAGAACATGAACACTGAAGCTTTCTTT	CSVEQNMNTEAFF
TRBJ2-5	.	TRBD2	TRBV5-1	TGCGCCAGCAGCTTGAGGCGGGGGGGGCCCCAGGGAGAGACCCAGTACTTC	CASSLRRGGPQGETQYF
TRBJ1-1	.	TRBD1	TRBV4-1	TGCGCCAGCAGCCATCAGGCGTCCGGGACAGCGATGAACACTGAAGCTTTCTTT	CASSHQASGTAMNTEAFF
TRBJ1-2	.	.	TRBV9	TGTGCCAGCAGCGTCGCGGATGCTAACTATGGCTACACCTTC	CASSVADANYGYTF
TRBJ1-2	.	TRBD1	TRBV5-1	TGCGCCAGCAGCCCCGAGACAGGGGGTCGGTATGGCTACACCTTC	CASSPETGGRYGYTF
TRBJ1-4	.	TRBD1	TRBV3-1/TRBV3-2	TGTGCCAGCAGCCCGACAGGGCTCCTGGCTAATGAAAAACTGTTTTTT	CASSPTGLLANEKLFF
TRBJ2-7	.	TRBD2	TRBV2	TGTGCCAGTCTAGCGGGGGGGTCCTACGAGCAGTACTTC	CASLAGGSYEQYF
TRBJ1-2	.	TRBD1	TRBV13	TGTGCCAGCAGCTTAGGCTGGCAGGGGGCCGGTGGCGGCTACACCTTC	CASSLGWQGAGGGYTF
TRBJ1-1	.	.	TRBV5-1	TGCGCCAGCAGCTCAGCAGGGAACACTGAAGCTTTCTTT	CASSSAGNTEAFF
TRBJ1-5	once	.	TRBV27	TGTGCCAGCCGAACAGGGTTCGATCAGCCCCAGCATTTT	CASRTGFDQPQHF
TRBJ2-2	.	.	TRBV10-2	TGCGCCAGCAGTGGGGCGGGCACCGGGGAGCTGTTTTTT	CASSGAGTGELFF
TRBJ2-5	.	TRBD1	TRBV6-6	TGTGCCAGCAGTGTGGGACAGGGGTTCGTGCAGACCCAGTACTTC	CASSVGQGFVQTQYF
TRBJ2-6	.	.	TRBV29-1	TGCAGCGTGGAGACAGAGACCTACTCTGGGGCCAACGTCCTGACTTTC	CSVETETYSGANVLTF
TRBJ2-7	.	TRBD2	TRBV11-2	TGTGCCAGCAGCTTATATGGCCCGGGACTAGAGAACGAGCAGTACTTC	CASSLYGPGLENEQYF
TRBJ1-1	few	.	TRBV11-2	TGTGCCAGCAGCTTACAGGGGATAACAGGCTCCGAAGCTTTCTTT	CASSLQGITGSEAFF
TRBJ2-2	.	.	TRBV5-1	TGCGCCAGCAGCCCGTTGGGGGCGCCGGGGACCGGGGAGCTGTTTTTT	CASSPLGAPGTGELFF
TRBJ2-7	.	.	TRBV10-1	TGCGCCAGCAGTGACGCCGCCAGGCCCTGGGAGCAGTACTTC	CASSDAARPWEQYF
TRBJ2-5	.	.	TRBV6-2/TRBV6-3	TGTGCCAGCAGTTATGGTGTTACGAATGCGGCGGAGACCCAGTACTTC	CASSYGVTNAAETQYF
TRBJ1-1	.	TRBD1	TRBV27	TGTGCCAGCAGAAAGGACAGGGTAGAAATGAACACTGAAGCTTTCTTT	CASRKDRVEMNTEAFF
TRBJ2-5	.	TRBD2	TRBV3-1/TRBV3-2	TGTGCCAGCAGCCAAGATAATCTAGCGGGGAACCAAGAGACCCAGTACTTC	CASSQDNLAGNQETQYF
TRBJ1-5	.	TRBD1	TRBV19	TGTGCCAGTCAGGACAGGGTATGGGTAGGTAGCAATCAGCCCCAGCATTTT	CASQDRVWVGSNQPQHF
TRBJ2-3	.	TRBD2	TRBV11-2	TGTGCCAGCTCCGGGGGGAGAGACCTAGTTAGCACAGATACGCAGTATTTT	CASSGGRDLVSTDTQYF
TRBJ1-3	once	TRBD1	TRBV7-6	TGTGCCAGCAGCTTAAGGAAGACAGGGCCCGGAAACACCATATATTTT	CASSLRKTGPGNTIYF
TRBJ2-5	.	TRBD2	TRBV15	TGTGCCACCAGCAGAGCCCATCCGGGACTAGCGGGGGCTGGAGAGACCCAGTACTTC	CATSRAHPGLAGAGETQYF
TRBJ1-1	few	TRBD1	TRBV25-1	TGTGCCAGCAGTGAACAACGACAGGGGGAGGCTTTCTTT	CASSEQRQGEAFF
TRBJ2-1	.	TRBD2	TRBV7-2	TGTGCCAGCAGCCTACGACTAGCGGGGGGGCGCAATGAGCAGTTCTTC	CASSLRLAGGRNEQFF
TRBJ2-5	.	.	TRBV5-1	TGCGCCAGCAGCTACCGGACACAAGAGACCCAGTACTTC	CASSYRTQETQYF
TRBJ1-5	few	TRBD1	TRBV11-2	TGTGCCAGCAGCTCAGACAGGGTTCAGCCCCAGCATTTT	CASSSDRVQPQHF
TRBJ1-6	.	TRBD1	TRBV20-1	TGCAGTGCTAGTGGTGGTATGGGACAGAGCTCCTATAATTCACCCCTCCACTTT	CSASGGMGQSSYNSPLHF
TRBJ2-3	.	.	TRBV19	TGTGCCAGTAGTATTTCCGGGACATCCGGAGATACGCAGTATTTT	CASSISGTSGDTQYF
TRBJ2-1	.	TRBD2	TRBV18	TGTGCCAGCTCGGCTAGGACTAGCGGGGGGTTCAATGAGCAGTTCTTC	CASSARTSGGFNEQFF
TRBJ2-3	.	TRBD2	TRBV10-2	TGCGCCAGCAGTGATTATGGTGGGGGGGTCACAGATACGCAGTATTTT	CASSDYGGGVTDTQYF
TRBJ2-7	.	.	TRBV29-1	TGCAGCGTTGAAGCGCTAGGATACTACGAGCAGTACTTC	CSVEALGYYEQYF
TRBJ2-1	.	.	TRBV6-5	TGTGCCAGCAGTTACGAGCGGGTTGACAATGAGCAGTTCTTC	CASSYERVDNEQFF
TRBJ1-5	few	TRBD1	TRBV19	TGTGCCAGTAGTATAGATTGGGACAGGGGGTCGGGTCAGCCCCAGCATTTT	CASSIDWDRGSGQPQHF
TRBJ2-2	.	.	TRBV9	TGTGCCAGCAGCGTGGTAGGGGGCACCGGGGAGCTGTTTTTT	CASSVVGGTGELFF